This is a list of T cell receptor beta chains from one sample in a study of cytomegalovirus exposure and HLA in healthy donors. Libraries were prepared by immunoSEQ multiplex PCR; TCRdb keeps only in-frame clonotypes and omits some of them. This repertoire shows 150,000 to 200,000 clones, about 90% found once; its top ten account for 0.2% to 0.3%. The sample consisted of PBMCs. All receptors derive from a girl under three years old in good health and CMV-seronegative. CDR3s include the opening cysteine and the closing phenylalanine or tryptophan.

j_gene,v_gene,CDR3aa
TRBJ1-2,TRBV14,CASSHPQGGAYGYTF
TRBJ2-5,TRBV18,CASSFKETQYF
TRBJ2-7,TRBV18,CASPPPGGGSYEQYF
TRBJ2-1,TRBV9,CASSAVGGGGRNEQFF
TRBJ2-7,TRBV5-6,CASSWGLVYEQYF
TRBJ2-7,TRBV21-1,CASSKGPSGGNSSYEQYF
TRBJ1-2,TRBV27,CASSLSGTGVGVGYTF
TRBJ1-1,TRBV7-6,CASSYETGVVTEAFF
TRBJ2-3,TRBV7-9,CASSLGTGRDTQYF
TRBJ1-6,TRBV25-1,CASSESRAGTGRSPLHF
TRBJ2-1,TRBV6-5,CASSPSGHNEQFF
TRBJ1-1,TRBV15,CATSRPWGLGTEAFF
TRBJ1-2,TRBV30,CAWSVTRGNYGYTF
TRBJ2-2,TRBV6-6,CASSPPGQGDTGELFF
TRBJ2-3,TRBV7-3,CASSLNGGGGTDTQYF
TRBJ1-2,TRBV2,CATRGGGVYGYTF